This T cell receptor (beta chain) was sequenced during a study of control samples from healthy donors and cancer patients. Repertoires were generated with immunoSEQ multiplex PCR, while TCRdb's copy carries only in-frame clones and drops some. The data show about 180,000 clones, around 91% seen once. Germline V gives CDR1 KGHSH, CDR2 LQKENI. CDR3 length: 15 amino acids. V lost 3 bases and J lost 5; bases outside the gene matches: 6. Sequencing was carried out using blood. V and J are TRBV18 and TRBJ2-1; 8 bases are a match to TRBD2. This clonotype was obtained from a woman aged 50 to 60 in good health. The CDR3 coding sequence is TGTGCCAGCTCACCTGGCGGGAGGATGGACAATGAGCAGTTCTTC. It translates to CASSPGGRMDNEQFF.